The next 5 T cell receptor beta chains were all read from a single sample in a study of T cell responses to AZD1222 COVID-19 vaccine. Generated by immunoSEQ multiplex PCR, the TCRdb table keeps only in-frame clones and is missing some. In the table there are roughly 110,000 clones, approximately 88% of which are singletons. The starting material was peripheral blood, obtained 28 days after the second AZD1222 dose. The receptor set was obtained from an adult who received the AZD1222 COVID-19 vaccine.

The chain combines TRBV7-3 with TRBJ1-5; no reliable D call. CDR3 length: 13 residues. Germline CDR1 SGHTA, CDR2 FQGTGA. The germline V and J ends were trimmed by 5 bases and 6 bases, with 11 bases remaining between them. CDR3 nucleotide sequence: TGTGCCAGCAGCGTCAACGAGGGTCAGCCCCAGCATTTT. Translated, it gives CASSVNEGQPQHF. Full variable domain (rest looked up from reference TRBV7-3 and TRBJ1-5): GAGVSQTPSNKVTEKGKYVELRCDPISGHTALYWYRQSLGQGPEFLIYFQGTGAADDSGLPNDRFFAVRPEGSVSTLKIQRTERGDSAVYLCASSVNEGQPQHFGDGTRLSIL.

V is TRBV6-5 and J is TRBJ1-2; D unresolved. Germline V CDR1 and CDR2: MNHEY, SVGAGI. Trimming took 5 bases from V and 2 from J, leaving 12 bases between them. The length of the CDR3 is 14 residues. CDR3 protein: CASSTDLWNYGYTF. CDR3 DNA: TGTGCCAGCAGTACTGATCTTTGGAACTATGGCTACACCTTC.

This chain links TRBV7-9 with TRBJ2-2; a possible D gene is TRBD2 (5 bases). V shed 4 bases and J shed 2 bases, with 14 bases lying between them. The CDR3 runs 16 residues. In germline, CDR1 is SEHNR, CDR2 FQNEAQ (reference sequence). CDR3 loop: CASSWEGGDNTGELFF. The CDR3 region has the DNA TGTGCCAGCAGCTGGGAAGGAGGAGACAACACCGGGGAGCTGTTTTTT.

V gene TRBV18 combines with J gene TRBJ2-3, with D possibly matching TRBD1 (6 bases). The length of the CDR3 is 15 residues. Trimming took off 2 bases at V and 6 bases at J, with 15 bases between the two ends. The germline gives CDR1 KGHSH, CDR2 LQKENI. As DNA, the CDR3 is TGTGCCAGCTCACCAGGAGCACGCCAGGGGGATACGCAGTATTTT. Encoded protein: CASSPGARQGDTQYF. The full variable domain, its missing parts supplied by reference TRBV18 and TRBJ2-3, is NAGVMQNPRHLVRRRGQEARLRCSPMKGHSHVYWYRQLPEEGLKFMVYLQKENIIDESGMPKERFSAEFPKEGPSILRIQQVVRGDSAAYFCASSPGARQGDTQYFGPGTRLTVL.

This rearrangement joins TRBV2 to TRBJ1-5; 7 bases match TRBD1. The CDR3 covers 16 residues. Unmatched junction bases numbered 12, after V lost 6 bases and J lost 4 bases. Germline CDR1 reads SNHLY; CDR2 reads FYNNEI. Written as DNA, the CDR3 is TGTGCCAGCAGAAGACCCGGGACAGAAAAAAATCAGCCCCAGCATTTT. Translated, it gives CASRRPGTEKNQPQHF.